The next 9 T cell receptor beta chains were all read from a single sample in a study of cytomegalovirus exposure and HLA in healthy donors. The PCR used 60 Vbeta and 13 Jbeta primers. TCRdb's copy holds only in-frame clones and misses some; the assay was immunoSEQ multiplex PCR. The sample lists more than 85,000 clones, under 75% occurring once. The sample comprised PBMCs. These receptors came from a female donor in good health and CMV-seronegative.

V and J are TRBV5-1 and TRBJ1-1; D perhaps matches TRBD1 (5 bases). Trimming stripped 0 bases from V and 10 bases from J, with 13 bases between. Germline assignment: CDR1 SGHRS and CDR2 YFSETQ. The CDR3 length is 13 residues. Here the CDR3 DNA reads TGCGCCAGCAGCTTGGTGGGGGGTGTCGTAGCTTTCTTT. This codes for CASSLVGGVVAFF.

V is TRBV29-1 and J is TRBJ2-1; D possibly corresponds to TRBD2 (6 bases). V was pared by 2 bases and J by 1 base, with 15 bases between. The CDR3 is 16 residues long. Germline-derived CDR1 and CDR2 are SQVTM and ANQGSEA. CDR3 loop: CSVETGSGWSYNEQFF. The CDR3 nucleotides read TGCAGCGTTGAAACGGGAAGCGGGTGGTCCTACAATGAGCAGTTCTTC.

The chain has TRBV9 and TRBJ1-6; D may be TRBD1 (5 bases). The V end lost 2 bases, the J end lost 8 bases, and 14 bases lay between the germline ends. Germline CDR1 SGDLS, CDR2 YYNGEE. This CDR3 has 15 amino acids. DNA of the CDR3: TGTGCCAGCAGCGTGCGGGGGAGTCTAGATTCACCCCTCCACTTT. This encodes CASSVRGSLDSPLHF.

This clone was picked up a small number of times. Here the CDR3 DNA reads TGTGCCAGCTGGCCGGAGGGTATCAATGAGCAGTTCTTC. Translation: CASWPEGINEQFF. The chain uses TRBV2 and TRBJ2-1; tentatively, D is TRBD2 (6 bases). Between the trimmed V and J ends, which lost 8 bases and 6 bases, there was a span of 14 bases. The CDR3 is 13 amino acids. CDR1 and CDR2 from the germline V gene are SNHLY and FYNNEI. The variable domain in full, completed from reference TRBV2 and TRBJ2-1, reads EPEVTQTPSHQVTQMGQEVILRCVPISNHLYFYWYRQILGQKVEFLVSFYNNEISEKSEIFDDQFSVERPDGSNFTLKIRSTKLEDSAMYFCASWPEGINEQFFGPGTRLTVL.

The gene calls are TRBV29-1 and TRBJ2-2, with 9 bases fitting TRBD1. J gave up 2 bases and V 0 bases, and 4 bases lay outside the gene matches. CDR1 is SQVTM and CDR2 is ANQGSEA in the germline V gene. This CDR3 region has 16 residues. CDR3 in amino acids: CSVEDAGQGNTGELFF. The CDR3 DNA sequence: TGCAGCGTTGAAGATGCGGGACAGGGAAACACCGGGGAGCTGTTTTTT.

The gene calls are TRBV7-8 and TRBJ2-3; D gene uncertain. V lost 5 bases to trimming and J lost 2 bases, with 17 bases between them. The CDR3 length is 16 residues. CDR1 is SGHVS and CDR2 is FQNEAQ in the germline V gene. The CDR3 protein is CASSPPGSFLTDTQYF. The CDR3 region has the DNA TGTGCCAGCAGCCCGCCGGGTAGCTTTCTCACAGATACGCAGTATTTT.

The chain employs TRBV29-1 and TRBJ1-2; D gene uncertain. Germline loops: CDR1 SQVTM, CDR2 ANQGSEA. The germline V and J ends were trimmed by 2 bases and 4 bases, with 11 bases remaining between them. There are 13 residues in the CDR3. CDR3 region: CSVERDLVYGYTF. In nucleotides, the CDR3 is TGCAGCGTTGAAAGAGACTTGGTCTATGGCTACACCTTC.

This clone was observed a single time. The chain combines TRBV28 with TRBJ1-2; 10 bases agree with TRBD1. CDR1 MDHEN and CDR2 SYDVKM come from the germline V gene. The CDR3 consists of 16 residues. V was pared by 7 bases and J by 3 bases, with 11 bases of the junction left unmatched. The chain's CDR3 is CASTYSGTGADYGYTF. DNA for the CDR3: TGTGCCAGCACTTACTCCGGGACAGGGGCGGACTATGGCTACACCTTC.

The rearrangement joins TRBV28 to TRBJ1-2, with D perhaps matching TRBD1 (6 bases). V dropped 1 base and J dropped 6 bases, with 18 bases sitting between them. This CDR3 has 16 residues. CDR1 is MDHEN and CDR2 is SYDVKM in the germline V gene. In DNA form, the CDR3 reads TGTGCCAGCAGTTTATCCCCGAGGGGGGGGAAACATGGCTACACCTTC. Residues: CASSLSPRGGKHGYTF.